This T cell receptor (beta chain) was documented in a study of cytomegalovirus exposure and HLA in healthy donors. Broader study findings: Whilst most TCR sequences proved rare, a subset of public TCRs occurred across many donors. Reported results showed that the classifier diagnosed cytomegalovirus status with high specificity and sensitivity. In all likelihood, a cluster of highly shared sequence variants was a sequencing artifact. There were some 150 TCR beta chains listed as cytomegalovirus-associated.

PCR employed 60 Vbeta and 13 Jbeta primers. Profiling relied on immunoSEQ multiplex PCR, and the TCRdb table lists in-frame clones only, not all of them. This sample yields over 120,000 clones, of which 70% are seen a single time; 2% to 2.5% belongs to the top ten. Regarding this clone: What it binds is not known.

This CDR3 has 13 residues. Trimming at V came to 8 bases and at J to 5 bases, leaving 4 bases not matched to a gene. The V gene's germline CDR1 is LNHDA and CDR2 SQIVND (reference sequence). The sequenced sample consisted of PBMCs. The chain joins TRBV19 to TRBJ2-2, with 8 bases matching TRBD2. This clonotype was obtained from a woman aged 60 to 75 in good health and CMV-seropositive. The CDR3 coding sequence is TGTGCCAGTGAACAGCGGGAGACCGGGGAGCTGTTTTTT. This codes for CASEQRETGELFF.